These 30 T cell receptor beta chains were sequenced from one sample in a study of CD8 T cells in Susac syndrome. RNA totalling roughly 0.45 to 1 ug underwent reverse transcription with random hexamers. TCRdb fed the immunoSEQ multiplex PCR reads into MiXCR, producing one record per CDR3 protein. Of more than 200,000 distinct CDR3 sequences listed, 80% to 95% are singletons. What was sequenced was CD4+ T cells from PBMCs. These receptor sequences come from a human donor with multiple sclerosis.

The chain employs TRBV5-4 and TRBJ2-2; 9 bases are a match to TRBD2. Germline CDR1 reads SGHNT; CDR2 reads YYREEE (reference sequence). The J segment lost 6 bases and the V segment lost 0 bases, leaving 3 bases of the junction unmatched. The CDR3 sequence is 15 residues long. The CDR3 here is CASSLVRGGAGELFF. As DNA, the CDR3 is TGTGCCAGCAGCTTGGTGCGGGGGGGGGCCGGGGAGCTGTTTTTT.

This CDR3 is CASSRLVGAGDEQFF. The CDR3 DNA reads as TGTGCCAGCAGCCGGCTTGTCGGGGCGGGGGATGAGCAGTTCTTC. This chain joins TRBV3-1 and TRBJ2-1; 7 bases align to TRBD2. Looked up from germline, CDR1 is LGHDT and CDR2 is YNNKEL (reference sequence). This CDR3 comprises 15 residues. J was trimmed by 8 bases and V by 4 bases; bases with no gene match: 11.

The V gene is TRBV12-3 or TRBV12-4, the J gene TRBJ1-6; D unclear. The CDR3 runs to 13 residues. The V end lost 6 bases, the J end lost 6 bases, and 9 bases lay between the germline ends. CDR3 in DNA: TGTGCCAGCAGCCTAGCTACTAATTCACCCCTCCACTTT. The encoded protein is CASSLATNSPLHF.

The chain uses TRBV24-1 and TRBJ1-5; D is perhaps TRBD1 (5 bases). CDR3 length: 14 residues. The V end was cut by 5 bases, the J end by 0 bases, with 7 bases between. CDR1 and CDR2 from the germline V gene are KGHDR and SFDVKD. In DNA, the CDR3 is TGTGCCACCAGTGGGGGGAATAGCAATCAGCCCCAGCATTTT. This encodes CATSGGNSNQPQHF.

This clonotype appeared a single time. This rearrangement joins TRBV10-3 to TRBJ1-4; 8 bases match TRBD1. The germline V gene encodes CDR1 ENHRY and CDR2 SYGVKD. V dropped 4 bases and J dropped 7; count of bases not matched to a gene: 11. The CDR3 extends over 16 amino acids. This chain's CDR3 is CAISANSGGGSEKLFF. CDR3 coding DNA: TGTGCCATCAGTGCGAATTCAGGGGGCGGGAGTGAAAAACTGTTTTTT.

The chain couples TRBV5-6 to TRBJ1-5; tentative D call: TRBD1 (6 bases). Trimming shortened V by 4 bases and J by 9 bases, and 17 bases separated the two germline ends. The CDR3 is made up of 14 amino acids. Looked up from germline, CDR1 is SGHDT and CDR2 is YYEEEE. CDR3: CASSQWGAARPQHF. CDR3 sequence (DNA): TGTGCCAGCAGCCAATGGGGGGCCGCCAGGCCCCAGCATTTT. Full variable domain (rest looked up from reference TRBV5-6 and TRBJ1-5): DAGVTQSPTHLIKTRGQQVTLRCSPKSGHDTVSWYQQALGQGPQFIFQYYEEEERQRGNFPDRFSGHQFPNYSSELNVNALLLGDSALYLCASSQWGAARPQHFGDGTRLSIL.

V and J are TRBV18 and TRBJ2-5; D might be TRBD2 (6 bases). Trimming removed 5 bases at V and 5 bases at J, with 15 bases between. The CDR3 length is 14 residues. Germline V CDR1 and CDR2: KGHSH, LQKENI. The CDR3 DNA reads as TGTGCCAGCTCATTCACCGGGGGTTTGGAGACCCAGTACTTC. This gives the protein CASSFTGGLETQYF.

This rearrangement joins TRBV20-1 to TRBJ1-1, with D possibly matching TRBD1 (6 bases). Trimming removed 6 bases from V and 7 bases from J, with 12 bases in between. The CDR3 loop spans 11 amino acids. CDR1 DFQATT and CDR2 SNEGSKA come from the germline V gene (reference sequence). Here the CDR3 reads CSAPNRVEAFF. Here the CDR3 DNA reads TGCAGTGCCCCCAACAGGGTTGAAGCTTTCTTT.

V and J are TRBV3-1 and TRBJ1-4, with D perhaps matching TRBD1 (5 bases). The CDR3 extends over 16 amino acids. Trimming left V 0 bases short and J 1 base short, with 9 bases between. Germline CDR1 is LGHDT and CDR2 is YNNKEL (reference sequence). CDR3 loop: CASSQDSGGTNEKLFF. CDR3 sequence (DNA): TGTGCCAGCAGCCAAGATAGTGGGGGAACTAATGAAAAACTGTTTTTT.

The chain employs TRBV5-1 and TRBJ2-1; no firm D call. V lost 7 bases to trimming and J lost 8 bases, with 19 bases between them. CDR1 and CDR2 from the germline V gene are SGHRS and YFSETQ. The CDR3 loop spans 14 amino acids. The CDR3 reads CASQPRMGWDEQFF. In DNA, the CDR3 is TGCGCCAGCCAACCCCGGATGGGGTGGGATGAGCAGTTCTTC.

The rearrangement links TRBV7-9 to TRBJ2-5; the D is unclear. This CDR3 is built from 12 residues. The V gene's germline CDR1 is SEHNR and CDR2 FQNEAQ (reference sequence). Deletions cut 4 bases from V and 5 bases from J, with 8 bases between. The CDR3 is CASSWGGETQYF. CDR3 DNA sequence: TGTGCCAGCAGCTGGGGTGGGGAGACCCAGTACTTC. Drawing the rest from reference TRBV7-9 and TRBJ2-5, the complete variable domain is DTGVSQNPRHKITKRGQNVTFRCDPISEHNRLYWYRQTLGQGPEFLTYFQNEAQLEKSRLLSDRFSAERPKGSFSTLEIQRTEQGDSAMYLCASSWGGETQYFGPGTRLLVL.

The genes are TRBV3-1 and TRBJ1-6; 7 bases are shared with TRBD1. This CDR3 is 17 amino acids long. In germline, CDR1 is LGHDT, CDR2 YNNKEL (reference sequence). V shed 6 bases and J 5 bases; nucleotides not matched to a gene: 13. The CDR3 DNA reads TGTGCCAGCAGGGCCAGATCGGGGACAGCGAATAATTCACCCCTCCACTTT. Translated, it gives CASRARSGTANNSPLHF.

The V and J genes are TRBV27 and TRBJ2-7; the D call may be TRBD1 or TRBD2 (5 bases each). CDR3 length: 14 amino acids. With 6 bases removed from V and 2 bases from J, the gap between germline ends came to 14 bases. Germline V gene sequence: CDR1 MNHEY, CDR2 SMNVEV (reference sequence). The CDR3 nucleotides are TGTGCCAGCAGGCGCCCTCGGGACCCCTACGAGCAGTACTTC. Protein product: CASRRPRDPYEQYF.

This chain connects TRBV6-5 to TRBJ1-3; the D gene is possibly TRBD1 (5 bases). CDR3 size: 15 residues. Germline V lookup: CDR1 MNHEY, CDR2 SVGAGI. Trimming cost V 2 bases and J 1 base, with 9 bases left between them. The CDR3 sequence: CASSYLTGSGNTIYF. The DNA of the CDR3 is TGTGCCAGCAGTTACCTTACAGGTTCTGGAAACACCATATATTTT.

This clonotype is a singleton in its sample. The chain's CDR3 is CASSLSGGGTGSNYGYTF. The CDR3 nucleotides are TGTGCCAGCAGTTTAAGCGGCGGAGGGACAGGCAGTAACTATGGCTACACCTTC. The V call is TRBV27, the J call TRBJ1-2; 8 bases are shared with TRBD1. Trimming removed 2 bases from V and 1 base from J; junction bases left unmatched: 12. The germline V gene encodes CDR1 MNHEY and CDR2 SMNVEV (reference sequence). CDR3 length equals 18 residues.

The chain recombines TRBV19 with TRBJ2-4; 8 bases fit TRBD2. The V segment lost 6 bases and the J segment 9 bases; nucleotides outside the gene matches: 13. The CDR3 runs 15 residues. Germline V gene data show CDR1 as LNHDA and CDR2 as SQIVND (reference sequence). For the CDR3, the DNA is TGTGCCAGTAGGACCCGGGGGGGGAAGGATGCCATTCAGTACTTC. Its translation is CASRTRGGKDAIQYF. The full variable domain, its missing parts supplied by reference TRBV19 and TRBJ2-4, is DGGITQSPKYLFRKEGQNVTLSCEQNLNHDAMYWYRQDPGQGLRLIYYSQIVNDFQKGDIAEGYSVSREKKESFPLTVTSAQKNPTAFYLCASRTRGGKDAIQYFGAGTRLSVL.

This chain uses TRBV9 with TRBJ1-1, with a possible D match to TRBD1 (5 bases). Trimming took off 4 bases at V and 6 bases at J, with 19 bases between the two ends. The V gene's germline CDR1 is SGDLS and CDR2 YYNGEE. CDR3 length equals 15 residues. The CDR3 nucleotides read TGTGCCAGCAGCCCCCTAGTGTGGGGGAAGGCTGAAGCTTTCTTT. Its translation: CASSPLVWGKAEAFF.

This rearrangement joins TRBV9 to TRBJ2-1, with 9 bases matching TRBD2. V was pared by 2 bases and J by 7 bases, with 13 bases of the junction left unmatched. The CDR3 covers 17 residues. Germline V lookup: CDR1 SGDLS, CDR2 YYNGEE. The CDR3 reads CASSVSGVIAGVNEQFF. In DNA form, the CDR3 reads TGTGCCAGCAGCGTCTCCGGGGTGATAGCGGGGGTAAATGAGCAGTTCTTC.

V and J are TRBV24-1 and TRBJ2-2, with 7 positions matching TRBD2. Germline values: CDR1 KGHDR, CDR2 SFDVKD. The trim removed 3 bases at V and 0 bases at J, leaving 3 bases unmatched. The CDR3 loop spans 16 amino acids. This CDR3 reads CATSDPGGSNTGELFF. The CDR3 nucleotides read TGTGCCACCAGTGATCCCGGGGGGTCGAACACCGGGGAGCTGTTTTTT.

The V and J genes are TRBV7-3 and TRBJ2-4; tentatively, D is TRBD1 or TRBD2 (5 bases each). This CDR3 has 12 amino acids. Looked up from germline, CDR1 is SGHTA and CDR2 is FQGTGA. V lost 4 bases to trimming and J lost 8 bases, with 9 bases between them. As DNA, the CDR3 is TGTGCCAGCAGCTCAATGGGGGACATTCAGTACTTC. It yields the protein CASSSMGDIQYF.

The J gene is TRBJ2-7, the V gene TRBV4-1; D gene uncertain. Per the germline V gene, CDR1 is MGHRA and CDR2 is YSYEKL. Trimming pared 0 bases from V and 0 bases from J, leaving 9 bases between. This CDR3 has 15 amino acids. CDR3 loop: CASSQDVSPSYEQYF. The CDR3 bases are TGCGCCAGCAGCCAAGATGTCAGCCCCTCCTACGAGCAGTACTTC.

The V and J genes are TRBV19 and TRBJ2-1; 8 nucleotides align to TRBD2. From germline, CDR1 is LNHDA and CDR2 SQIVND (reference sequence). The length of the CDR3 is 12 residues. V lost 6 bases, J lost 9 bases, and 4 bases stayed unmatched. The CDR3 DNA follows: TGTGCCAGTAGATTGAGCGGGGGTGAGCAGTTCTTC. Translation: CASRLSGGEQFF.

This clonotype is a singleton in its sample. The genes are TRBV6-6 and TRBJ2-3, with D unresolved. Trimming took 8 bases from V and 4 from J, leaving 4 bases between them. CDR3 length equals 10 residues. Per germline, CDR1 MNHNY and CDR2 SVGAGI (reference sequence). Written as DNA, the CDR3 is TGTGCCAGCGACCCAGATACGCAGTATTTT. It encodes CASDPDTQYF.

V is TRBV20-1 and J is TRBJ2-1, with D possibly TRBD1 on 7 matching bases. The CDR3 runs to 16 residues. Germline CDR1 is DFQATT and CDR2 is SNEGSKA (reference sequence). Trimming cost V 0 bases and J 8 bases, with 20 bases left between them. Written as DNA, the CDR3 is TGCAGTGCTAGAGATTGGAGGGACAGAAGTAAGCATGAGCAGTTCTTC. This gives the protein CSARDWRDRSKHEQFF.

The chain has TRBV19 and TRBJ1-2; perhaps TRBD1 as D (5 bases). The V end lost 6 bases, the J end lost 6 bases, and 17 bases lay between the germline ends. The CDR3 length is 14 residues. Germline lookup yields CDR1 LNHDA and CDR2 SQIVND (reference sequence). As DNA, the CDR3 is TGTGCCAGTAGGTCCGGCTATTCGGGGGATGGCTACACCTTC. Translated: CASRSGYSGDGYTF.

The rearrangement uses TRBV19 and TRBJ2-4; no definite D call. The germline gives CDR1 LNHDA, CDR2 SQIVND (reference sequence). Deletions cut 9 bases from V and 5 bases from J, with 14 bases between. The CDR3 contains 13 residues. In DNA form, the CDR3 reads TGTGCCAGCCATGGGTCTGCGGAAAACATTCAGTACTTC. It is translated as CASHGSAENIQYF.

The CDR3 is CSRPGLAGTSYNEQFF. CDR3 bases: TGCAGCCGACCGGGACTAGCGGGGACCTCCTACAATGAGCAGTTCTTC. The V and J genes are TRBV20-1 and TRBJ2-1, with 13 bases lining up with TRBD2. From germline, CDR1 is DFQATT and CDR2 SNEGSKA (reference sequence). This CDR3 spans 16 amino acids.

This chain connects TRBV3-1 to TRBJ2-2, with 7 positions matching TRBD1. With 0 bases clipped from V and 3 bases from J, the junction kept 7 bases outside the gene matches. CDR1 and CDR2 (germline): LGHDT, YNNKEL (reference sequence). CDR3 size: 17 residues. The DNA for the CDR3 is TGTGCCAGCAGCCAAGAACGCAGACAGGGTGACACCGGGGAGCTGTTTTTT. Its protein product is CASSQERRQGDTGELFF.

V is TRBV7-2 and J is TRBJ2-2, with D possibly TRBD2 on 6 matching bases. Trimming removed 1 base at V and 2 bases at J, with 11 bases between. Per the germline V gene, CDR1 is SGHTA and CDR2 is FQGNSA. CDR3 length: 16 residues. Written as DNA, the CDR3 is TGTGCCAGCAGCTTAGTTCCCGGGGGAAACACCGGGGAGCTGTTTTTT. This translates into CASSLVPGGNTGELFF.

The CDR3 nucleotides are TGTGCCAGCACCGTATACGGAGACACCGGGGAGCTGTTTTTT. Amino acid sequence: CASTVYGDTGELFF. V gene TRBV3-1 combines with J gene TRBJ2-2; D ambiguous. Trimming took 7 bases from V and 3 from J, leaving 12 bases between them. This CDR3 region has 14 residues. CDR1 LGHDT and CDR2 YNNKEL come from the germline V gene (reference sequence).